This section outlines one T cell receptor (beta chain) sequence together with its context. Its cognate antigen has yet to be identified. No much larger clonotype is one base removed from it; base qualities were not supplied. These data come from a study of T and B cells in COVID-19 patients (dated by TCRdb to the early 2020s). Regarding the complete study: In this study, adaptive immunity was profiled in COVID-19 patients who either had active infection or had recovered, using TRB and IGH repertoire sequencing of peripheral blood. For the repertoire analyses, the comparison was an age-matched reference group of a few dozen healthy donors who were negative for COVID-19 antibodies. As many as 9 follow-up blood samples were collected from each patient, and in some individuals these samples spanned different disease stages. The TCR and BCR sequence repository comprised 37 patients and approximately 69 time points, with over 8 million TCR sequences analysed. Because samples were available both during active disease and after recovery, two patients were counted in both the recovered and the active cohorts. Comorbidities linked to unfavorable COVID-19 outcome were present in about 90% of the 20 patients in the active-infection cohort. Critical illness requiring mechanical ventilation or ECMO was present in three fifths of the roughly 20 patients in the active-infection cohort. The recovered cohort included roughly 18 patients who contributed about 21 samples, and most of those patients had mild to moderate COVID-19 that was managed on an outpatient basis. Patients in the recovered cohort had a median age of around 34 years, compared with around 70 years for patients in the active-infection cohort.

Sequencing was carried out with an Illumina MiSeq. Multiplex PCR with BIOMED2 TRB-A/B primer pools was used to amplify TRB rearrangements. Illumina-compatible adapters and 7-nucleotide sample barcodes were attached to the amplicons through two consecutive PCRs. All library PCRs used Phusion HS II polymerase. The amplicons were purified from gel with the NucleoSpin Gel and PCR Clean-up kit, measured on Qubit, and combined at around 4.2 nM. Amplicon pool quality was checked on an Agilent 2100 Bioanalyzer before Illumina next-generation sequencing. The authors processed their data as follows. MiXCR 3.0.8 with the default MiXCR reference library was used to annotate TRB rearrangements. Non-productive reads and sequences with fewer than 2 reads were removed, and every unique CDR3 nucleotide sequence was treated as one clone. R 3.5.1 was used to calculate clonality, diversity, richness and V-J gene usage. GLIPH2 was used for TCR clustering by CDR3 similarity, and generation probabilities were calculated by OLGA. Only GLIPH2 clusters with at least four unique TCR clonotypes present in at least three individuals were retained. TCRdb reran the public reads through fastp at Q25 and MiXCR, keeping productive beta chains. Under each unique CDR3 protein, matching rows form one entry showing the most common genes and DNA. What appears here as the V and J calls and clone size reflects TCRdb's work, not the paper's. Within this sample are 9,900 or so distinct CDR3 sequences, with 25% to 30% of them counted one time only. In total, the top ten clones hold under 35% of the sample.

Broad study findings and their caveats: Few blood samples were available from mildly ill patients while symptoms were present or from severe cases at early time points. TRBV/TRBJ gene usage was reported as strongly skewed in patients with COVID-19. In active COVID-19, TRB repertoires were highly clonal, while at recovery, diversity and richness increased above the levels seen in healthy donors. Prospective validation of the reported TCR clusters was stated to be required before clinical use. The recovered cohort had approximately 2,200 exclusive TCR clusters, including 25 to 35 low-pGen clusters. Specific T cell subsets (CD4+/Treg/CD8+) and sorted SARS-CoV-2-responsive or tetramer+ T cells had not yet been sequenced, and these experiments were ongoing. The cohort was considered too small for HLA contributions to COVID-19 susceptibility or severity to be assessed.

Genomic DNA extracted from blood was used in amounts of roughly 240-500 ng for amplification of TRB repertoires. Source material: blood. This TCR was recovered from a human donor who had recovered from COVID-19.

The nucleotide sequence reads TGTGCCAGCAGTTCAGCCGGGACAGGGGGCGGAGAGACCCCGAATGAGCAGTTCTTC. The translation is CASSSAGTGGGETPNEQFF. The rearrangement joined TRBV6-5 to TRBJ2-1; 12 central bases correspond to TRBD1. Reading the germline V gene gives CDR1 MNHEY and CDR2 SVGAGI. The V end gives up 4 bases and the J end 7 bases, leaving 17 bases in the junction not matched to a gene. The CDR3 runs 19 amino acids, cysteine and phenylalanine included. CDR3 DNA only is kept here, 57 bases in frame from base 1.